This paragraph reports one T cell receptor beta chain. This record belongs to a study of blood T cell repertoires in COVID-19. V lost 1 base, J lost 8 bases, and 12 bases stayed unmatched. Germline V lookup: CDR1 MGHRA, CDR2 YSYEKL. This CDR3 contains 18 residues. Repertoires were generated with immunoSEQ multiplex PCR, while TCRdb's copy carries only in-frame clones and drops some. This table holds 160,000 or so clones, around 90% found once. The sequenced sample was peripheral blood. V gene TRBV4-1 combines with J gene TRBJ1-6, with TRBD1 matching over 9 bases. This TCR was recovered from a man younger than 30 with acute or convalescent COVID-19. The CDR3 region is CASSQARGSGTGHSPLHF. The CDR3 coding sequence is TGCGCCAGCAGCCAAGCAAGAGGCTCCGGGACAGGGCATTCACCCCTCCACTTT.